This T cell receptor beta chain was found in a study of regulatory T cells in long-lasting Graves disease. Worth noting for this clonotype: Mismatch with germline at one junction end may stem from a read error.

The time point is: newly diagnosed GD, antithyroid drugs for less than 3 months. Preparation of the TCR library used RNA extracted from PBMCs. The TCR beta library used iRepertoire HTBI primers with Arm-PCR amplification of CDR3. Each CDR3 protein is one row after TCRdb ran MiXCR on the multiplex PCR reads. The sample includes about 520,000 distinct CDR3 sequences, about 12% of them seen just once. Germline V gene data show CDR1 as SNHLY and CDR2 as FYNNEI. There are 16 residues in the CDR3. These same data were also listed under a study on T cells in Graves' hyperthyroidism and ophthalmopathy.

V usage is TRBV2 and J usage is TRBJ2-3; 14 bases fit TRBD2. The receptor's source is a woman aged 30 to 39 with Graves disease. Sequenced material: peripheral blood mononuclear cells (PBMCs), taken at new diagnosis, from a patient treated with antithyroid drugs. The DNA of the CDR3 is TGTGCCGGCAGTCGCGGACTAGCGGGAGGCGCAGATACGCAGTATTTT. Amino acids: CAGSRGLAGGADTQYF. Variable domain in full (rest from reference TRBV2 and TRBJ2-3): EPEVTQTPSHQVTQMGQEVILRCVPISNHLYFYWYRQILGQKVEFLVSFYNNEISEKSEIFDDQFSVERPDGSNFTLKIRSTKLEDSAMYFCAGSRGLAGGADTQYFGPGTRLTVL.